This T cell receptor (delta chain) was observed in a study of γδ T cells in repeated Plasmodium falciparum infection (dated by TCRdb to 2020 to 2023). With regard to the full study: The natural-infection arm enrolled Malian children exposed to intense seasonal malaria transmission and compared the Malian children with Australian children matched for age and gender. In the study, the shaping of the human gammadelta T cell repertoire by repeated Plasmodium falciparum infection was examined using natural infection in Mali and controlled human malaria infection. Four controlled human malaria infections were administered to about five malaria-naive U.S. adults over roughly 590 days by bites from P. falciparum NF54-infected Anopheles stephensi mosquitoes. The gammadelta TCR repertoires from Mali were analysed in two ways: cross-sectionally during periods with no transmission, and longitudinally across episodes of acute febrile malaria. Samples were collected from controlled-infection subjects at baseline, immediately before selected infections, and 21 days after each infection. Study-level results and caveats: Generalizability was limited because the Malian cohort came from a small rural village made up predominantly of one ethnic group. Waves of new clonotype selection in Vdelta2-negative, largely Vdelta1+, gammadelta TCR repertoires appeared to be driven by repeated controlled infections. Analysis of inter-individual variability in gammadelta T cell responses was limited by the small size of the controlled-infection cohort. Compared with the repertoires of Australian children, the Vdelta2-negative gammadelta TCR repertoires of Malian children appeared more clonally expanded, less diverse and less shared. Vgamma9/Vdelta2+ TCR repertoires kept a highly stable polyclonal repertoire across time and infection, and many TCRgamma sequences overlapped between individuals.

Including cysteine and phenylalanine, the CDR3 has 15 amino acids. Solely the CDR3 DNA is kept, with 45 bases framed from the first base. V is cut by 3 bases and J by 9 bases, and the space between the germline ends is 22 bases. CDR1 and CDR2 (GEAIGNYY, EKD) derive from the germline V gene. For bulk TCR repertoire analysis, Vgamma9/Vdelta2+ and Vdelta2-negative gammadelta T cell populations were flow-sorted out of peripheral blood mononuclear cells. The library relied on multiplex PCR. TCRdb shows the sequencer as Illumina MiSeq. Every sorted gammadelta T cell sample had both its TCR gamma (TRG) and TCR delta (TRD) chains sequenced. The original methods were these. The repertoire analyses used clonotype tree plots, the accumulated frequency of the top 20 clonotypes, and diversity index (DI) and D75 metrics. In TCRdb, clones were called once more from the public reads by CATT, and rows of identical DNA were later combined. The V and J calls and clone size are TCRdb's, not the authors'. This sample is represented by tens of thousands of delta-chain clones; less than 1% of them were singletons. Roughly 9.9% of the sample belongs to the ten largest clones.

This clone is described as medium-sized (0.01 to 0.1%). Its antigen specificity is not known. The input lacks base qualities; no much larger clone sits a single base away. Other DNA sequences within the sample encode an identical CDR3. The clonotype comes from a pool of human donors (malaria-infected and uninfected, not separated). The chain joins TRDV2 to TRDJ1, and the D gene may be TRDD3, 6 bases matching. Sequencing was performed on gamma-delta T cells from blood. The DNA is as follows: TGTGCCTGTGACCCCGTAGGTGGGGATGGGGGCGAACTCATCTTT. It encodes CACDPVGGDGGELIF.